This TCR beta chain was found in a study of blood T cell repertoires in COVID-19. CDR3 length equals 13 residues. Germline CDR1 SGHKS, CDR2 YYEKEE (reference sequence). The ends were cut back, 3 bases at V and 3 bases at J, with 10 bases in the middle. Clinical history reported by participants formed the basis on which cohorts were assigned. Recovery meant two consecutive negative NP/OP PCR tests, professional clearance, or resolved symptoms. Sequenced by immunoSEQ multiplex PCR; TCRdb stores in-frame clones only, minus some. The sample carries 450,000 to 600,000 clones, about nine tenths recorded once.

The rearrangement joins TRBV5-5 to TRBJ2-7, with D tentatively TRBD1 (6 bases). The sample taken for sequencing was PBMCs or T cells enriched from blood (not recorded which). The sequence came from a woman under 30 who had recovered from COVID-19. The CDR3 DNA reads as TGTGCCAGCAGCTCGCGGACAGACTACGAGCAGTACTTC. This codes for CASSSRTDYEQYF.